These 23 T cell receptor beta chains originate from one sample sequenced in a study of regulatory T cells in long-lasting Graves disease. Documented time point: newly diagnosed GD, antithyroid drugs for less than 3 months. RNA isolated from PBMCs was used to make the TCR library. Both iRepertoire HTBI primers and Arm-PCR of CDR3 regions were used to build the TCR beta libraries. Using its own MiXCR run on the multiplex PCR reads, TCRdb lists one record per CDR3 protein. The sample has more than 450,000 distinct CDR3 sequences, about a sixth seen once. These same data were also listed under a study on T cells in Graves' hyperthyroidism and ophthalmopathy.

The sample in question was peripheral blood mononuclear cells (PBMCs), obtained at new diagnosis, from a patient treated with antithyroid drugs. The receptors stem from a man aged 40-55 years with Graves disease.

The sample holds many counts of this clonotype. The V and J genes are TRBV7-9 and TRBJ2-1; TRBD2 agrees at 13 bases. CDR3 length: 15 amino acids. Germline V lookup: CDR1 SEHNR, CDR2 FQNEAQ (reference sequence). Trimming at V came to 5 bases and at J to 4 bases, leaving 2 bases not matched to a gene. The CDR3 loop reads CASSGTSGKYNEQFF. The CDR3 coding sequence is TGTGCCAGCAGCGGGACTAGCGGGAAATACAATGAGCAGTTCTTC.

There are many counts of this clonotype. The chain's CDR3 is CASIPGRSIHEQYF. The CDR3, as DNA: TGTGCCAGCATTCCCGGACGGAGTATCCACGAGCAGTACTTC. V gene TRBV28 combines with J gene TRBJ2-7; the D is unclear. Germline-derived CDR1 and CDR2 are MDHEN and SYDVKM. This CDR3 contains 14 residues. V lost 7 bases and J 5 bases, leaving 18 bases between the germline ends. Using reference TRBV28 and TRBJ2-7 for the parts outside the CDR3, the full variable domain is DVKVTQSSRYLVKRTGEKVFLECVQDMDHENMFWYRQDPGLGLRLIYFSYDVKMKEKGDIPEGYSVSREKKERFSLILESASTNQTSMYLCASIPGRSIHEQYFGPGTRLTVT.

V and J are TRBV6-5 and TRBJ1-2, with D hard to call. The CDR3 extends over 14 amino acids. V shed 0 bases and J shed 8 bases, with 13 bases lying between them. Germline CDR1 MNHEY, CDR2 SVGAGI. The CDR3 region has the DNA TGTGCCAGCAGTTACTCGTCGGCCCGCTGGGGCTACACCTTC. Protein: CASSYSSARWGYTF.

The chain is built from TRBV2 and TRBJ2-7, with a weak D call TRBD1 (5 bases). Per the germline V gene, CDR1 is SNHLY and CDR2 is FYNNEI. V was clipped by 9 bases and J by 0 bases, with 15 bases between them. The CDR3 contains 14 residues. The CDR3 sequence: CASRSGRASYEQYF. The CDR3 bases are TGTGCCAGTCGGTCGGGCAGGGCCTCCTACGAGCAGTACTTC.

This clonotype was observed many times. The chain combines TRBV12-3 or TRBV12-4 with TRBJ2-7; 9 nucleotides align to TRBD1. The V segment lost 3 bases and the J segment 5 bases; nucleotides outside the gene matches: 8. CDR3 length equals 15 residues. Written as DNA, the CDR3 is TGTGCCAGCAGTTTCCTCCGAGACAGGGGGGACGAGCAGTACTTC. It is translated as CASSFLRDRGDEQYF.

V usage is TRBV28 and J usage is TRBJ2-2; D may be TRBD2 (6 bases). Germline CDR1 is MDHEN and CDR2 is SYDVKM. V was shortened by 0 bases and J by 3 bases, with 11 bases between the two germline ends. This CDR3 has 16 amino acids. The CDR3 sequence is CASSLWPGVDTGELFF. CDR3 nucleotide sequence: TGTGCCAGCAGTTTATGGCCGGGAGTCGACACCGGGGAGCTGTTTTTT.

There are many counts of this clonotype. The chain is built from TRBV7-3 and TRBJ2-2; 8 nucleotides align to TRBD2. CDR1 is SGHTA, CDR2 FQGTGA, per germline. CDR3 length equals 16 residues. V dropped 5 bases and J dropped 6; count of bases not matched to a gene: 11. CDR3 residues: CASSPEPGLVPGELFF. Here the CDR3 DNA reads TGTGCCAGCAGCCCCGAGCCGGGACTAGTCCCCGGGGAGCTGTTTTTT.

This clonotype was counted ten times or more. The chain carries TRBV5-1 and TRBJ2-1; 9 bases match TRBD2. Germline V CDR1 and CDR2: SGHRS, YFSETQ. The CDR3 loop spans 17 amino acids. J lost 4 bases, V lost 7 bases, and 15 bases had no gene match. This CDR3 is CASSLPRAGGLYNEQFF. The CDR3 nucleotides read TGCGCCAGCTCACTACCAAGGGCGGGAGGGCTGTACAATGAGCAGTTCTTC.

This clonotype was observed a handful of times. CDR3: CASSQVGTGRYEQYF. For the CDR3, the DNA is TGCGCCAGCAGCCAAGTTGGGACAGGGAGGTACGAGCAGTACTTC. This chain connects TRBV4-1 to TRBJ2-7; TRBD1 agrees at 9 bases. The CDR3 has 15 amino acids. In germline, CDR1 is MGHRA, CDR2 YSYEKL. Losses at the gene ends were 1 base for V and 4 bases for J; bases not matched to a gene: 5.

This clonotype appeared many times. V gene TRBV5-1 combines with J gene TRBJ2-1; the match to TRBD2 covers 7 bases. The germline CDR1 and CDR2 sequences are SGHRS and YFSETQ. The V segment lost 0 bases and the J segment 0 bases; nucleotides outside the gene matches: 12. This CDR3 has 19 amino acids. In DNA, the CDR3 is TGCGCCAGCAGCTTGGTGGCGGGAGATCTCCAAAGCTCCTACAATGAGCAGTTCTTC. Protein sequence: CASSLVAGDLQSSYNEQFF.

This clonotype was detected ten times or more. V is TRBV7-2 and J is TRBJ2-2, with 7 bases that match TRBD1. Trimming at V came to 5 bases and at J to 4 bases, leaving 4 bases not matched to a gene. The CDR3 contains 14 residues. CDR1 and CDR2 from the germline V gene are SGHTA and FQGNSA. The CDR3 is CASSRGQLTGELFF. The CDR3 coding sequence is TGTGCCAGCAGCCGGGGACAGCTCACCGGGGAGCTGTTTTTT. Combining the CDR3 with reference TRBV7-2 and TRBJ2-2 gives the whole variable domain GAGVSQSPSNKVTEKGKDVELRCDPISGHTALYWYRQSLGQGLEFLIYFQGNSAPDKSGLPSDRFSAERTGGSVSTLTIQRTQQEDSAVYLCASSRGQLTGELFFGEGSRLTVL.

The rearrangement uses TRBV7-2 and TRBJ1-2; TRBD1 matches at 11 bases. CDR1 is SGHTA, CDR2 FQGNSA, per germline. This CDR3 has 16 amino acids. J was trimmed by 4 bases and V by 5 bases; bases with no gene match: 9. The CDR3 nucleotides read TGTGCCAGCAGCCTCGGACAGGGGGCCGGTGGCTATGGCTACACCTTC. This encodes CASSLGQGAGGYGYTF.

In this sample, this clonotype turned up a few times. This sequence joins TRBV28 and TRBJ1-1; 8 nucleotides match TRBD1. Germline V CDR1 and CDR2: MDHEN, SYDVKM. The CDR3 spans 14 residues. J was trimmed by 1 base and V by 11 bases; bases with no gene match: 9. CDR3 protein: CAGPGGQANTEAFF. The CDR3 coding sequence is TGTGCCGGGCCAGGGGGACAGGCGAACACTGAAGCTTTCTTT.

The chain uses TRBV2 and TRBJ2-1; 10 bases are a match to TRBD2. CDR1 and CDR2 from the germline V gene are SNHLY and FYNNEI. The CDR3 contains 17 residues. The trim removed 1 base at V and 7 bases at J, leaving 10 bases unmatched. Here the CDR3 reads CASSEDLAGAGENEQFF. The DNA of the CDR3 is TGTGCCAGCAGTGAAGACCTAGCGGGAGCAGGAGAAAATGAGCAGTTCTTC.

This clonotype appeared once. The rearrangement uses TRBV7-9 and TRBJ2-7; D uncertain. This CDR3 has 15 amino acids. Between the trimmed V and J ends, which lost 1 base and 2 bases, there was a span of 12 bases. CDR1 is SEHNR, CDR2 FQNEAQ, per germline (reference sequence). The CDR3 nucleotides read TGTGCCAGCAGCTTAGATGTCGGTTACCCCTACGAGCAGTACTTC. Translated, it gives CASSLDVGYPYEQYF.

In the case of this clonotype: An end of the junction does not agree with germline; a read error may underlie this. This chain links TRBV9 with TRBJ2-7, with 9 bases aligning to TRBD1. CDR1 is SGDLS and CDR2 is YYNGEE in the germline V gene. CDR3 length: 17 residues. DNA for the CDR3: TGTGCCAGCAGCGTACGGGGCCGAGGGACAGGGATGTACGGGCAGTACTTC. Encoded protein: CASSVRGRGTGMYGQYF.

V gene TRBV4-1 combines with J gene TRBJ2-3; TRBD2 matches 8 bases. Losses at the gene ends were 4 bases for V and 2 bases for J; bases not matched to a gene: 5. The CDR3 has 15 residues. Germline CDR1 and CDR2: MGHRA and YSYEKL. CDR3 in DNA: TGCGCCAGCAGCCGGGCGGGAGGCGACACAGATACGCAGTATTTT. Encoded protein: CASSRAGGDTDTQYF.

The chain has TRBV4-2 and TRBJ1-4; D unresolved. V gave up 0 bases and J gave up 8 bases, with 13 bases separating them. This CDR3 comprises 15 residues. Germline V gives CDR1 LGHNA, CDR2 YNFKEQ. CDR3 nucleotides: TGTGCCAGCAGCCAAGAACGGGGTAGAGGGGAAAAACTGTTTTTT. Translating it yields CASSQERGRGEKLFF.

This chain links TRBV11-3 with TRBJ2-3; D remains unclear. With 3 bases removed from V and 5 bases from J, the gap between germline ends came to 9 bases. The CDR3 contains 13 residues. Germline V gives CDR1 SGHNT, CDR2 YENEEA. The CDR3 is CASSFISKDTQYF. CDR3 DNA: TGTGCCAGCAGCTTTATCTCTAAAGATACGCAGTATTTT.

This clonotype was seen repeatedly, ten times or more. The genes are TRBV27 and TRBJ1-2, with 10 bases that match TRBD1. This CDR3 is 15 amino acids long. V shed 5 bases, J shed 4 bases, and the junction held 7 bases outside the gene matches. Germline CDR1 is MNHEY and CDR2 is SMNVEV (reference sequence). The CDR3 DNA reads TGTGCCAGCAGTCCTCGACAGGGGGCAAGCTATGGCTACACCTTC. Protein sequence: CASSPRQGASYGYTF.

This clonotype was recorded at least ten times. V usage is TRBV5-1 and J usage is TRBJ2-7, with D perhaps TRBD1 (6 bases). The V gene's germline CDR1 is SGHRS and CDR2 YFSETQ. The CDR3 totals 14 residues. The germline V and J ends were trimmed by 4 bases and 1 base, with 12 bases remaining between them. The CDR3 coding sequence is TGCGCCAGCAGCCCCCGACAGGCGTCCTACGAGCAGTACTTC. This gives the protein CASSPRQASYEQYF.

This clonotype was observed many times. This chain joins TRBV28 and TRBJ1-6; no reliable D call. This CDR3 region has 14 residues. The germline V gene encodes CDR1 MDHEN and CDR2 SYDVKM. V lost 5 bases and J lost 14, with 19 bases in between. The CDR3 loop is CASSEESRRSTLHF. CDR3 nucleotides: TGTGCCAGCAGTGAAGAATCACGACGGTCCACCCTCCACTTT.

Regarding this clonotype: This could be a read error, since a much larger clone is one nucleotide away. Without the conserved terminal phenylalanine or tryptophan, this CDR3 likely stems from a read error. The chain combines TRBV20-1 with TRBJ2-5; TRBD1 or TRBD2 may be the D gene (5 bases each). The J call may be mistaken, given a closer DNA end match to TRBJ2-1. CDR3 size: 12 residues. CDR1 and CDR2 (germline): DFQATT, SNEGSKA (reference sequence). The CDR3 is CSAQGESDEQFL. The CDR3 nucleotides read TGCAGTGCCCAAGGGGAGAGTGATGAGCAGTTCCTC.